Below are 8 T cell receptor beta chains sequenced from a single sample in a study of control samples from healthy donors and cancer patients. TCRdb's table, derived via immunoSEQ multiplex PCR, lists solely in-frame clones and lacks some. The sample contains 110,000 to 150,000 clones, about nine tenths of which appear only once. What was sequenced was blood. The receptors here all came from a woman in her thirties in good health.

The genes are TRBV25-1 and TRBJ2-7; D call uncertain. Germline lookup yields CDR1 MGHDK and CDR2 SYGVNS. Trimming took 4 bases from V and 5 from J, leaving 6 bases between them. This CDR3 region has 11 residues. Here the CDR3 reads CASSVAHEQYF. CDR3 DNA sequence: TGTGCCAGCAGTGTAGCACACGAGCAGTACTTC.

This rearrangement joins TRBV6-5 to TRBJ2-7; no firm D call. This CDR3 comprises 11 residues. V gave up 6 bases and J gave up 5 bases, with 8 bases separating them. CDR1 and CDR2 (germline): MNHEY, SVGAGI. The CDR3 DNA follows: TGTGCCAGCAGCCGCCGGGACGAGCAGTACTTC. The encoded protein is CASSRRDEQYF.

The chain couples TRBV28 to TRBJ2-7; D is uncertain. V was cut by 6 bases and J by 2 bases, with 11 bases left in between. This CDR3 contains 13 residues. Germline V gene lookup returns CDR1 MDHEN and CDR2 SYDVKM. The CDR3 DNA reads TGTGCCAGCAGGAAGACGGCTACCTACGAGCAGTACTTC. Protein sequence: CASRKTATYEQYF.

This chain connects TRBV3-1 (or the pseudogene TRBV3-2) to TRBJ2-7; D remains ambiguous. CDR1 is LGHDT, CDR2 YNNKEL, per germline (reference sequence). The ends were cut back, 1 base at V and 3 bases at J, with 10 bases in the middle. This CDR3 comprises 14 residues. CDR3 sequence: CASSQGIGVYEQYF. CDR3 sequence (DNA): TGTGCCAGCAGCCAAGGGATTGGGGTCTACGAGCAGTACTTC.

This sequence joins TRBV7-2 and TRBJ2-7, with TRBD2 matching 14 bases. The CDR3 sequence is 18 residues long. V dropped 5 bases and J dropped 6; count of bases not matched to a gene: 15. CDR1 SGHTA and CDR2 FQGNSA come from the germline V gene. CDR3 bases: TGTGCCAGCAGCCTCCCCCGCGGGACTAGCGGGAGAGAGGGCGAGCAGTACTTC. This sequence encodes CASSLPRGTSGREGEQYF.

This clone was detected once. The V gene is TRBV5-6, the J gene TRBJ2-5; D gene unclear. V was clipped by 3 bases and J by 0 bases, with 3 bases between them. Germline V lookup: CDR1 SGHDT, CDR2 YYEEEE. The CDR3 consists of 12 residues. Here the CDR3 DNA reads TGTGCCAGCAGCTCGTACCAAGAGACCCAGTACTTC. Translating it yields CASSSYQETQYF.

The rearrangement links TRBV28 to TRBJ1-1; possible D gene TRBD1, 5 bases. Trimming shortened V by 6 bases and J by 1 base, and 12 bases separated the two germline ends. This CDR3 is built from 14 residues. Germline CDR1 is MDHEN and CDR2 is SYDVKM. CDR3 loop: CASRPGTPNTEAFF. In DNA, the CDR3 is TGTGCCAGCAGACCCGGGACCCCGAACACTGAAGCTTTCTTT.

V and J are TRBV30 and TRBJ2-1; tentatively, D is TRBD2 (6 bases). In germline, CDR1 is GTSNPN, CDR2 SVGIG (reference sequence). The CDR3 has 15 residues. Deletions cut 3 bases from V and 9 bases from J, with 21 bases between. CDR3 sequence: CAWRRIGRERAEQFF. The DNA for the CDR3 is TGTGCCTGGAGAAGAATTGGACGGGAGAGGGCTGAGCAGTTCTTC. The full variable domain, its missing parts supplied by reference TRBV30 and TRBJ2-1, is SQTIHQWPATLVQPVGSPLSLECTVEGTSNPNLYWYRQAAGRGLQLLFYSVGIGQISSEVPQNLSASRPQDRQFILSSKKLLLSDSGFYLCAWRRIGRERAEQFFGPGTRLTVL.